The clone carrying this T cell receptor beta chain was counted only a few times. The source of the sample is a study of beta chain features in type 1 diabetes. Sorting with CD45RO/CCR7/CD25/CD127/CD95/CD27 yielded naive, central memory, regulatory and stem-like memory CD4+ cells. Germline V gives CDR1 MNHEY, CDR2 SMNVEV (reference sequence). The germline V and J ends were trimmed by 4 bases and 4 bases, with 16 bases remaining between them. CDR3 length: 15 residues. The study reverse transcribed the entire isolated RNA, so it sequenced expressed TCRB transcripts. Sequenced by immunoSEQ multiplex PCR; TCRdb stores in-frame clones only, minus some. The sample yields 900,000 or so clones, 17% seen once.

Sequenced sample: naive CD4+ T cells from blood. The source of this sequence is a young woman in good health. The chain links TRBV27 to TRBJ1-2; possible D gene TRBD1, 6 bases. In DNA form, the CDR3 reads TGTGCCAGCAGTTGGAACCAGGGAGGGGGCTATGGCTACACCTTC. This encodes CASSWNQGGGYGYTF.